The rows below give T cell receptor beta chains drawn from one sample of a study of tumor-infiltrating lymphocytes in localized non-small cell lung cancer. Data came from immunoSEQ multiplex PCR; TCRdb stores just in-frame clones and leaves some out. This table has 20,000 or so clones, just under 75% appearing once. Sequences were obtained from lung tumor tissue. Every receptor here comes from a human donor with non-small cell lung cancer. Both conserved end residues are part of each CDR3. The order of the fields is J gene, clone size, V gene, D gene, CDR3 length, CDR3 protein, CDR3 DNA. A D gene is named only where the DNA matches it firmly. Clone size is stated in some rows and not others, as once, few, many or a class when expanded.

>TRBJ1-4|.|TRBV7-6|.|19
CASSSRPPQGGTTNEKLFF
TGTGCCAGCAGCTCCCGACCTCCACAGGGAGGTACGACTAATGAAAAACTGTTTTTT
>TRBJ1-1|.|TRBV9|.|14
CASSPLTGFTEAFF
TGTGCCAGCAGCCCCTTAACAGGGTTCACTGAAGCTTTCTTT
>TRBJ2-7|.|TRBV6-1|.|11
CASSESLEQYF
TGTGCCAGCAGTGAATCCCTCGAGCAGTACTTC
>TRBJ2-7|few|TRBV30|.|14
CAWSEVGIDYEQYF
TGTGCCTGGAGTGAGGTGGGAATAGACTACGAGCAGTACTTC
>TRBJ1-3|.|TRBV5-1|TRBD1|17
CASSLGPQGTSGNTIYF
TGCGCCAGCAGCCTGGGCCCACAGGGGACTTCTGGAAACACCATATATTTT
>TRBJ2-3|.|TRBV7-2|TRBD1|16
CASSLGTGASTDTQYF
TGTGCCAGCAGCTTAGGCACAGGGGCAAGCACAGATACGCAGTATTTT
>TRBJ2-3|.|TRBV5-8|.|16
CASSWLYTGRTDTQYF
TGTGCCAGCAGCTGGCTCTATACAGGGAGGACAGATACGCAGTATTTT
>TRBJ1-6|.|TRBV6-5|.|15
CASSPRGKGNSPLHF
TGTGCCAGCAGTCCCAGGGGAAAGGGAAATTCACCCCTCCACTTT
>TRBJ2-5|.|TRBV4-1|.|16
CASSQDGRGQQETQYF
TGCGCCAGCAGCCAAGATGGGAGGGGACAACAAGAGACCCAGTACTTC
>TRBJ2-1|.|TRBV5-4|.|14
CASSRDWRDNEQFF
TGTGCCAGCAGCAGGGACTGGAGGGACAATGAGCAGTTCTTC
>TRBJ2-7|few|TRBV2|TRBD2|16
CASRILAGATSYEQYF
TGTGCCAGCAGGATCTTAGCGGGGGCGACTTCCTACGAGCAGTACTTC